This T cell receptor beta chain was identified during a study of blood T cell repertoires in COVID-19. Study-wide background: The United States, Italy and Spain supplied acute and convalescent COVID-19 samples. From T cells, B-cell-depleted T cells, or PBMCs came the material, which was cDNA or gDNA.

In the original analysis: Counts of nucleated cells, estimated from reference gene primer amplification, were obtained. Clones were sequenced by immunoSEQ multiplex PCR, and TCRdb holds only the in-frame ones, with some missing. From that table come the V and J calls and clone size; the DNA was used to work out D and trimming. The table records about 150,000 clones, approximately 82% of them present only once. CDR3 length: 15 amino acids. Trimming cost V 3 bases and J 0 bases, with 12 bases left between them. CDR1 is DFQATT, CDR2 SNEGSKA, per germline (reference sequence). This sequence originates from a woman between 45 and 60 years old in a cohort sampled during active or convalescent COVID-19. Sequenced input: peripheral blood. The chain couples TRBV20-1 to TRBJ1-3, with no clear D. The CDR3 DNA is TGCAGTGCTAGTCCGCGACGGAGCTCTGGAAACACCATATATTTT. It yields the protein CSASPRRSSGNTIYF.